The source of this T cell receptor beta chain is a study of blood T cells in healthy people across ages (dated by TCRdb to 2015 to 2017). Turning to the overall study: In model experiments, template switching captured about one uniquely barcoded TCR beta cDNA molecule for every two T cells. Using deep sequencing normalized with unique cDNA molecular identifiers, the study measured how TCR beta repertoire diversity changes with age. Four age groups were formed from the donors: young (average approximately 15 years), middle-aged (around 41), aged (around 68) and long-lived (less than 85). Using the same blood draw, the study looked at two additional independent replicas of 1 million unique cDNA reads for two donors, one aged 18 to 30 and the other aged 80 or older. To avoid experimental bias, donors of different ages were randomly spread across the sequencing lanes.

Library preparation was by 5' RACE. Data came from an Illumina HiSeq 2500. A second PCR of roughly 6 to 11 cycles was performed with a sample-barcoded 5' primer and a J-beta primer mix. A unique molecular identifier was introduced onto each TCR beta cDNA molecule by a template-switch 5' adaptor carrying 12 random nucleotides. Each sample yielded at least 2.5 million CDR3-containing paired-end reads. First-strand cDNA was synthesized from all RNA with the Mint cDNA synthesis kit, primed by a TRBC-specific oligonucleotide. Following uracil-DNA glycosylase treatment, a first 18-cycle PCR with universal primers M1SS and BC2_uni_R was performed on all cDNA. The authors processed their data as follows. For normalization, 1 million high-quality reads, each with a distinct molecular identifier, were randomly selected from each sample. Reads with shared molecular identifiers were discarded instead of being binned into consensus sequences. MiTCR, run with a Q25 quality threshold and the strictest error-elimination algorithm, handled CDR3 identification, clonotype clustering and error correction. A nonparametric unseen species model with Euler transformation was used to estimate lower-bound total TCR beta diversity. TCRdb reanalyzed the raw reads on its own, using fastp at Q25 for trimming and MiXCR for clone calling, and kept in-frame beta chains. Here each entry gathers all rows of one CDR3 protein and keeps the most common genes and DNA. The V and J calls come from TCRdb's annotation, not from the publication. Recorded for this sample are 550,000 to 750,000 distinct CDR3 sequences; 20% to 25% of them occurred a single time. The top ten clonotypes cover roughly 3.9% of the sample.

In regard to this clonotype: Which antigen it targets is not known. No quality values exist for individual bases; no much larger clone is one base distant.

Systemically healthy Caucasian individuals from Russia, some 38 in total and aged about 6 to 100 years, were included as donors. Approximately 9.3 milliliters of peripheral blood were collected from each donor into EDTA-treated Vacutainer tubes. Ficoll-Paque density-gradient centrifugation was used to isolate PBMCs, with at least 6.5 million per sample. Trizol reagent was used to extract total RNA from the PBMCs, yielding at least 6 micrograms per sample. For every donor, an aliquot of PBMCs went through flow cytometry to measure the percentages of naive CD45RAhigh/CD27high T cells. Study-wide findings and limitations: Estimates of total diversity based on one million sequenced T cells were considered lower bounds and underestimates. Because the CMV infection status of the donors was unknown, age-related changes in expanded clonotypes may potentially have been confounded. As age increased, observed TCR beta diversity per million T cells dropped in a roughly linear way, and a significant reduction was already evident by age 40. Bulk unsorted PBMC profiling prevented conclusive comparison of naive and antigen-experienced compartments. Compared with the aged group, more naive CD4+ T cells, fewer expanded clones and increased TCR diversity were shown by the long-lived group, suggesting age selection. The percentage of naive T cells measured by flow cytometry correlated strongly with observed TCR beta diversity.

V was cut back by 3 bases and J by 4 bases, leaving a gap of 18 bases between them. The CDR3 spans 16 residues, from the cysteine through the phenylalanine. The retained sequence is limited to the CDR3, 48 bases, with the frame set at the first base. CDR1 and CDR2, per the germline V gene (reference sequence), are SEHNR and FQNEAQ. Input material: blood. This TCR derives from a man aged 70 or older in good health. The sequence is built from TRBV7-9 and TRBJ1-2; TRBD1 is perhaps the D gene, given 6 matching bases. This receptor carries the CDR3 CASSFRRDTKFYGYTF. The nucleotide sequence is TGTGCCAGCAGCTTTCGCCGGGACACTAAATTCTATGGCTACACCTTC.